This T cell receptor beta chain is from a study of vaccination effects on CD4 cells after COVID-19. Germline V lookup: CDR1 SGHRS, CDR2 YFSETQ. The CDR3 runs 13 residues. V was clipped by 0 bases and J by 6 bases, with 9 bases between them. Details on this clone: Its antigen remains unknown.

The table came from immunoSEQ multiplex PCR; TCRdb's copy has only in-frame clones and leaves some out. The data show 25,000 to 35,000 clones, around 70% seen once. ViraFEST expansion of antigen-specific CD4+ T cells with viral peptide pools preceded sequencing. Investigators separated out CD4+ T cells once approximately 11 days of culture had passed. Each vaccine recipient was nucleocapsid antibody negative and had no prior SARS-CoV-2 infection. Sequencing was performed on CD4+ T cells from PBMCs cultured with HCoV-229E spike peptides, taken before COVID-19 vaccination. The rearrangement joins TRBV5-1 to TRBJ1-2; D is possibly TRBD1 (5 bases). The receptor was derived from a human donor who received a COVID-19 vaccine. In nucleotides, the CDR3 is TGCGCCAGCAGCTTGGAGGGGACGAATGGCTACACCTTC. Its protein product is CASSLEGTNGYTF. The variable domain in full, with the rest retrieved from reference TRBV5-1 and TRBJ1-2, is KAGVTQTPRYLIKTRGQQVTLSCSPISGHRSVSWYQQTPGQGLQFLFEYFSETQRNKGNFPGRFSGRQFSNSRSEMNVSTLELGDSALYLCASSLEGTNGYTFGSGTRLTVV.